The source of this T cell receptor beta chain is a study of regulatory T cells in long-lasting Graves disease. General observations from the study: When disease was persistent, TRBV28, TRBJ1-2 and TRBJ2-5 were the favored segments.

Germline-derived CDR1 and CDR2 are KGHDR and SFDVKD. The length of the CDR3 is 13 residues. V was clipped by 5 bases and J by 4 bases, with 8 bases between them. Concerning this clonotype itself: The target antigen is unknown.

As to time point: newly diagnosed GD, antithyroid drugs for less than 3 months. PBMCs were the source of the RNA used for TCR sequencing. Roughly 8.3 milliliters of peripheral blood were taken and placed in EDTA tubes. Construction of TCR beta libraries relied on iRepertoire HTBI primers and on Arm-PCR targeting CDR3 regions. Each CDR3 protein gets one entry after TCRdb re-called the multiplex PCR reads with MiXCR. In the table there are 500,000 to 700,000 distinct CDR3 sequences, approximately 15% of which are singletons. This same sample was also taken into another study, of T cells in Graves' hyperthyroidism and ophthalmopathy. Per that study: Graves' hyperthyroidism qualified as stable when ophthalmopathy did not progress within 18 months. HTBI primers were used for first-round RT-PCR of the TCR CDR3.

The source of this sequence is a woman aged 25 to 45 with Graves disease. The chain links TRBV24-1 to TRBJ2-1; D is unclear. The sample here was peripheral blood mononuclear cells (PBMCs), taken at new diagnosis, from a patient treated with antithyroid drugs. In nucleotides, the CDR3 is TGTGCCACCAGTGGCCTTCCGTACAATGAGCAGTTCTTC. Residues: CATSGLPYNEQFF.